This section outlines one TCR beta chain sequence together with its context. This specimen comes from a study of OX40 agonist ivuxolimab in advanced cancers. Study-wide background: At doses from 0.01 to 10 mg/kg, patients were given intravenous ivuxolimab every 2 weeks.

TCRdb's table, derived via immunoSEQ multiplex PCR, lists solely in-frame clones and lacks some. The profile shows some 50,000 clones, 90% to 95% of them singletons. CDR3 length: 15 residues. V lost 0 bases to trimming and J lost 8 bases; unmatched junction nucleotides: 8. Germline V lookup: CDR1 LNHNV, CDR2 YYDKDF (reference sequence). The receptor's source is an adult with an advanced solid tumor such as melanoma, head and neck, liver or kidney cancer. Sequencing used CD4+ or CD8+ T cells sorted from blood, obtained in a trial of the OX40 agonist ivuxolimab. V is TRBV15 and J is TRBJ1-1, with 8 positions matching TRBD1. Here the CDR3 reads CATSREGQGYREAFF. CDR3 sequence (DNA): TGTGCCACCAGCAGAGAAGGACAGGGCTACCGGGAAGCTTTCTTT.